Below are 17 T cell receptor beta chains sequenced from a single sample in a study of blood T cell repertoires in COVID-19. Libraries were prepared by immunoSEQ multiplex PCR; TCRdb keeps only in-frame clonotypes and omits some of them. The repertoire has 55,000 to 80,000 clones, under 85% of them found once; the top ten carry 20%. Material: peripheral blood. These receptor sequences come from an elderly woman with active or convalescent COVID-19.

The gene calls are TRBV10-3 and TRBJ1-3; possibly TRBD1 for D (6 bases). This CDR3 has 14 amino acids. Germline CDR1 ENHRY, CDR2 SYGVKD. The V end was cut by 9 bases, the J end by 0 bases, with 12 bases between. CDR3 DNA: TGTGCCATACCAGGGGATAGCTCTGGAAACACCATATATTTT. Its translation: CAIPGDSSGNTIYF.

The chain recombines TRBV9 with TRBJ2-3, with 9 bases matching TRBD2. The germline V gene has CDR1 SGDLS and CDR2 YYNGEE. This CDR3 region has 20 residues. V lost 0 bases and J lost 0; bases outside the gene matches: 14. CDR3 protein: CASSVAGVGSGGDSTDTQYF. The CDR3 DNA reads TGTGCCAGCAGCGTAGCAGGGGTAGGTAGCGGGGGTGATAGCACAGATACGCAGTATTTT.

The V and J genes are TRBV5-1 and TRBJ2-7, with a weak D call TRBD1 (6 bases). The V end lost 2 bases, the J end lost 1 base, and 10 bases lay between the germline ends. The CDR3 runs 14 residues. Germline lookup yields CDR1 SGHRS and CDR2 YFSETQ. CDR3 residues: CASSLPTGSYEQYF. The CDR3 bases are TGCGCCAGCAGCTTACCCACAGGGTCCTACGAGCAGTACTTC.

The rearrangement uses TRBV7-9 and TRBJ2-7; possible D gene TRBD1, 5 bases. Per the germline V gene, CDR1 is SEHNR and CDR2 is FQNEAQ (reference sequence). V shed 2 bases and J shed 0 bases, with 8 bases lying between them. This CDR3 is 14 amino acids long. The CDR3 DNA reads as TGTGCCAGCAGCTTACAGGGCCTCTCCTACGAGCAGTACTTC. Translated, it gives CASSLQGLSYEQYF. Combining the CDR3 with reference TRBV7-9 and TRBJ2-7 gives the whole variable domain DTGVSQNPRHKITKRGQNVTFRCDPISEHNRLYWYRQTLGQGPEFLTYFQNEAQLEKSRLLSDRFSAERPKGSFSTLEIQRTEQGDSAMYLCASSLQGLSYEQYFGPGTRLTVT.

This clone was seen once. V gene TRBV6-2 or TRBV6-3 combines with J gene TRBJ1-2; D gene ambiguous. Germline CDR1 reads MNHEY; CDR2 reads SVGEGT. Trimming took 0 bases from V and 3 from J, leaving 8 bases between them. The CDR3 consists of 14 residues. DNA of the CDR3: TGTGCCAGCAGTTACTCTTGGGCCGACTATGGCTACACCTTC. Protein sequence: CASSYSWADYGYTF.

This clone is a singleton in its sample. This chain connects TRBV5-6 to TRBJ1-1; tentatively, D is TRBD1 (5 bases). Trimming stripped 3 bases from V and 4 bases from J, with 13 bases between. Per germline, CDR1 SGHDT and CDR2 YYEEEE. CDR3 size: 14 residues. In nucleotides, the CDR3 is TGTGCCAGCAGCTCCGATCCGGGGGGCACTGAAGCTTTCTTT. This encodes CASSSDPGGTEAFF.

About this clone itself: Other DNA sequences in this specimen translate into the identical CDR3. The chain recombines TRBV4-1 with TRBJ1-1; D is unclear. Trimming cost V 0 bases and J 1 base, with 6 bases left between them. The germline V gene encodes CDR1 MGHRA and CDR2 YSYEKL. The CDR3 sequence is 14 residues long. Here the CDR3 DNA reads TGCGCCAGCAGCCAAGACGTCGGGAACACTGAAGCTTTCTTT. It codes for CASSQDVGNTEAFF.

J is TRBJ1-1 and V is TRBV6-1, with 9 bases that match TRBD1. Germline loops: CDR1 MNHNS, CDR2 SASEGT. This CDR3 region has 15 residues. The junction had 3 bases not matched to a gene; V was cut back by 1 base and J by 3 bases. CDR3 loop: CASSEVDRGYTEAFF. The CDR3, as DNA: TGTGCCAGCAGTGAAGTGGACAGGGGATACACTGAAGCTTTCTTT.

The V call is TRBV6-5, the J call TRBJ1-5; unclear D gene. This CDR3 region has 15 residues. The V and J ends lost 8 bases and 0 bases respectively, with 14 bases between them. Germline CDR1 MNHEY, CDR2 SVGAGI. CDR3 region: CASGPVRYSNQPQHF. CDR3 bases: TGTGCCAGCGGGCCGGTCAGATATAGCAATCAGCCCCAGCATTTT.

This sequence joins TRBV5-1 and TRBJ2-5; D perhaps matches TRBD2 (6 bases). Germline lookup yields CDR1 SGHRS and CDR2 YFSETQ. This CDR3 comprises 14 residues. Trimming cost V 2 bases and J 3 bases, with 11 bases left between them. CDR3 DNA: TGCGCCAGCAGCTTCGGGACTTCGGAAGAGACCCAGTACTTC. It yields the protein CASSFGTSEETQYF.

The rearrangement uses TRBV11-3 and TRBJ2-5; 11 nucleotides align to TRBD2. The germline V gene has CDR1 SGHNT and CDR2 YENEEA. CDR3 length: 16 residues. Unmatched junction bases numbered 7, after V lost 5 bases and J lost 2 bases. The CDR3 nucleotides read TGTGCCAGCAGCCGGGGACTAGCGGTGACACAAGAGACCCAGTACTTC. Its protein product is CASSRGLAVTQETQYF. Full variable domain (missing parts from reference TRBV11-3 and TRBJ2-5): EAGVVQSPRYKIIEKKQPVAFWCNPISGHNTLYWYLQNLGQGPELLIRYENEEAVDDSQLPKDRFSAERLKGVDSTLKIQPAELGDSAVYLCASSRGLAVTQETQYFGPGTRLLVL.

This clone was counted a single time. The genes are TRBV6-5 and TRBJ2-3, with 8 positions matching TRBD1. The junction had 7 bases not matched to a gene; V was cut back by 8 bases and J by 3 bases. CDR1 and CDR2 (germline): MNHEY, SVGAGI. The CDR3 covers 14 residues. The CDR3 DNA reads TGTGCCAGCGTGAGGACAGGGCAAACAGATACGCAGTATTTT. It translates to CASVRTGQTDTQYF.

The CDR3 here is CSASLAGDINEQFF. CDR3 DNA sequence: TGCAGTGCTAGTTTAGCGGGGGATATCAATGAGCAGTTCTTC. The V gene is TRBV20-1, the J gene TRBJ2-1; 9 positions agree with TRBD2. Germline V lookup: CDR1 DFQATT, CDR2 SNEGSKA (reference sequence). This CDR3 spans 14 amino acids. V was clipped by 3 bases and J by 6 bases; unmatched bases: 6.

A word on this clone: In the same sample, other DNA sequences code for this CDR3. The V gene is TRBV3-1 (or the pseudogene TRBV3-2), the J gene TRBJ2-3, with 7 nucleotides matching TRBD2. Unmatched junction bases numbered 1, after V lost 4 bases and J lost 3 bases. The germline V gene has CDR1 LGHDT and CDR2 YNNKEL (reference sequence). The CDR3 extends over 13 amino acids. The CDR3 sequence: CASSRGGTDTQYF. CDR3 DNA: TGTGCCAGCAGCCGGGGGGGAACAGATACGCAGTATTTT.

This clone was recorded a few times. The chain combines TRBV5-1 with TRBJ2-7; TRBD1 matches at 7 bases. This CDR3 has 15 residues. Germline V CDR1 and CDR2: SGHRS, YFSETQ. V lost 4 bases and J lost 0; bases outside the gene matches: 7. The CDR3 DNA reads as TGCGCCAGCAGCCCGGGACAGTTGAGCTCCTACGAGCAGTACTTC. It specifies CASSPGQLSSYEQYF.

The gene calls are TRBV5-4 and TRBJ1-4, with D possibly being TRBD1 (5 bases). The CDR3 spans 14 residues. The V end lost 0 bases, the J end lost 4 bases, and 7 bases lay between the germline ends. The germline V gene encodes CDR1 SGHNT and CDR2 YYREEE (reference sequence). The CDR3 loop reads CASSLGQHNEKLFF. The CDR3 DNA sequence: TGTGCCAGCAGCTTGGGACAGCATAATGAAAAACTGTTTTTT.

J is TRBJ1-1 and V is TRBV6-5; TRBD1 agrees at 7 bases. CDR3 length: 14 residues. Trimming removed 5 bases from V and 1 base from J; junction bases left unmatched: 4. Germline V gene data show CDR1 as MNHEY and CDR2 as SVGAGI. DNA of the CDR3: TGTGCCAGCAGTCATCGGGACAGGAACACTGAAGCTTTCTTT. Protein product: CASSHRDRNTEAFF.